What follows are 19 T cell receptor beta chains derived from one specimen sequenced in a study of cytomegalovirus exposure and HLA in healthy donors. The PCR used 60 Vbeta and 13 Jbeta primers. The data were produced by immunoSEQ multiplex PCR, yet TCRdb's version contains in-frame clones alone and is incomplete. This table holds 25,000 to 40,000 clones. Sequenced sample: PBMCs. The receptors derive from a female donor in good health and CMV-seronegative.

CDR3 in DNA: TGTGCCAGCAGAGAGGCTGCGGAGCAGTACTTC. It specifies CASREAAEQYF. The V gene is TRBV5-8, the J gene TRBJ2-7, with unresolved D. Trimming pared 5 bases from V and 7 bases from J, leaving 10 bases between. The CDR3 loop spans 11 amino acids. Per germline, CDR1 SGHTS and CDR2 YDEGEE.

The V gene is TRBV4-3, the J gene TRBJ1-4, with D hard to call. V was shortened by 0 bases and J by 0 bases, with 5 bases between the two germline ends. The CDR3 consists of 15 residues. Germline CDR1 reads LGHNA; CDR2 reads YSLEER. CDR3 protein: CASSQDSSTNEKLFF. CDR3 bases: TGCGCCAGCAGCCAAGATTCCTCAACTAATGAAAAACTGTTTTTT.

The genes are TRBV15 and TRBJ2-1, with D maybe TRBD2 (7 bases). The germline gives CDR1 LNHNV, CDR2 YYDKDF (reference sequence). V dropped 8 bases and J dropped 9 bases, with 23 bases sitting between them. This CDR3 is 15 amino acids long. The CDR3 DNA reads TGTGCCACCTCCGATGGGGGGGGGCAGACGAGTGAGCAGTTCTTC. This gives the protein CATSDGGGQTSEQFF.

The V gene is TRBV29-1, the J gene TRBJ2-2; D remains unclear. This CDR3 has 12 residues. Between the trimmed V and J ends, which lost 7 bases and 4 bases, there was a span of 10 bases. Per germline, CDR1 SQVTM and CDR2 ANQGSEA. CDR3 DNA sequence: TGCAGCGCCGAACGAGGCACCGGGGAGCTGTTTTTT. Its translation: CSAERGTGELFF.

The chain links TRBV7-9 to TRBJ2-5, with D possibly matching TRBD1 (8 bases). V was trimmed by 5 bases and J by 3 bases, leaving 25 bases between them. Germline-derived CDR1 and CDR2 are SEHNR and FQNEAQ (reference sequence). This CDR3 contains 18 residues. The CDR3 nucleotides are TGTGCCAGCAGCCACCCCTGGACAGGGAGGGCGGCCGAAGAGACCCAGTACTTC. Protein product: CASSHPWTGRAAEETQYF.

The V call is TRBV19, the J call TRBJ1-1; D gene uncertain. CDR1 is LNHDA, CDR2 SQIVND, per germline (reference sequence). This CDR3 has 12 residues. Deletions cut 6 bases from V and 6 bases from J, with 11 bases between. The CDR3 loop is CASRSGRAEAFF. CDR3 coding DNA: TGTGCCAGTAGATCGGGGAGGGCTGAAGCTTTCTTT.

The CDR3 coding sequence is TGTGCCAGCAGCGTGATAGCGGGGGGCCGCACAGATACGCAGTATTTT. It encodes CASSVIAGGRTDTQYF. The chain couples TRBV5-4 to TRBJ2-3; 10 nucleotides align to TRBD2. V lost 4 bases and J lost 1; bases outside the gene matches: 6. The CDR3 contains 16 residues. The germline gives CDR1 SGHNT, CDR2 YYREEE (reference sequence).

This chain links TRBV14 with TRBJ1-1; perhaps TRBD1 as D (5 bases). V shed 0 bases and J shed 6 bases, with 17 bases lying between them. This CDR3 comprises 16 residues. The germline V gene has CDR1 SGHDN and CDR2 FVKESK. CDR3 loop: CASSQDGGVTDAEAFF. CDR3 DNA sequence: TGTGCCAGCAGCCAAGATGGGGGGGTTACCGACGCTGAAGCTTTCTTT.

This sequence joins TRBV18 and TRBJ1-5; 7 bases align to TRBD1. The CDR3 contains 16 residues. V lost 5 bases, J lost 2 bases, and 9 bases stayed unmatched. Germline CDR1 KGHSH, CDR2 LQKENI. This CDR3 is CASSSQGGWGNQPQHF. The CDR3 DNA sequence: TGTGCCAGCTCATCTCAAGGGGGCTGGGGCAATCAGCCCCAGCATTTT.

The chain carries TRBV30 and TRBJ1-1; D is unresolved. Germline V gene sequence: CDR1 GTSNPN, CDR2 SVGIG (reference sequence). V gave up 4 bases and J gave up 5 bases, with 23 bases separating them. The CDR3 has 16 amino acids. In DNA, the CDR3 is TGTGCCTGGATTGTCCGTTTCGTGGGCAGGAAGACTGAAGCTTTCTTT. This encodes CAWIVRFVGRKTEAFF. The full variable domain, rest sourced from reference TRBV30 and TRBJ1-1, is SQTIHQWPATLVQPVGSPLSLECTVEGTSNPNLYWYRQAAGRGLQLLFYSVGIGQISSEVPQNLSASRPQDRQFILSSKKLLLSDSGFYLCAWIVRFVGRKTEAFFGQGTRLTVV.

This chain connects TRBV6-5 to TRBJ1-5, with D unresolved. CDR1 and CDR2 (germline): MNHEY, SVGAGI. Trimming stripped 6 bases from V and 0 bases from J, with 6 bases between. CDR3 length: 13 residues. The CDR3 spells CASRLNSNQPQHF. CDR3 in DNA: TGTGCCAGCAGGCTAAATAGCAATCAGCCCCAGCATTTT.

V usage is TRBV6-4 and J usage is TRBJ1-2, with D perhaps TRBD1 (5 bases). CDR1 is MRHNA and CDR2 is SNTAGT in the germline V gene. The length of the CDR3 is 15 residues. V gave up 4 bases and J gave up 6 bases, with 18 bases separating them. In DNA, the CDR3 is TGTGCCAGCAGTGTCGACCTAGGGGAGGGTCATGGCTACACCTTC. Translating gives CASSVDLGEGHGYTF.

The J gene is TRBJ1-2, the V gene TRBV7-9; TRBD1 aligns across 7 bases. Germline V gene sequence: CDR1 SEHNR, CDR2 FQNEAQ (reference sequence). Trimming took 3 bases from V and 5 from J; bases not matched to a gene: 3. The CDR3 contains 13 residues. The DNA of the CDR3 is TGTGCCAGCAGCTTCGGACAGGTTTATGGCTACACCTTC. Translation: CASSFGQVYGYTF.

J is TRBJ1-6 and V is TRBV7-8; TRBD1 agrees at 9 bases. The V gene's germline CDR1 is SGHVS and CDR2 FQNEAQ. The V gene end was trimmed by 5 bases and the J gene end by 7 bases; junction bases not matched to a gene: 9. This CDR3 has 16 amino acids. The CDR3 loop reads CASSALQGAQNSPLHF. CDR3 bases: TGTGCCAGCAGCGCACTACAGGGGGCGCAGAATTCACCCCTCCACTTT.

V gene TRBV5-1 combines with J gene TRBJ1-2; TRBD1 aligns across 8 bases. Germline CDR1 and CDR2: SGHRS and YFSETQ. V lost 4 bases, J lost 8 bases, and 7 bases stayed unmatched. This CDR3 has 13 residues. The CDR3 reads CASSGGQGRGYTF. In DNA, the CDR3 is TGCGCCAGCAGCGGCGGACAGGGAAGGGGCTACACCTTC.

The chain joins TRBV6-6 to TRBJ1-2; TRBD1 might be the D (6 bases). Germline V gene data show CDR1 as MNHNY and CDR2 as SVGAGI (reference sequence). Trimming took off 0 bases at V and 4 bases at J, with 15 bases between the two ends. The CDR3 consists of 16 residues. The chain's CDR3 is CASSYSTGGVGYGYTF. The CDR3 coding sequence is TGTGCCAGCAGTTACTCGACAGGCGGCGTGGGCTATGGCTACACCTTC.

CDR3 protein: CASSVESGLGNNSPLHF. For the CDR3, the DNA is TGTGCCAGCAGCGTAGAATCAGGGCTGGGGAATAATTCACCCCTCCACTTT. V usage is TRBV9 and J usage is TRBJ1-6, with a tentative D call TRBD1 (5 bases). CDR1 and CDR2 (germline): SGDLS, YYNGEE. This CDR3 has 17 residues. The V end lost 0 bases, the J end lost 5 bases, and 15 bases lay between the germline ends.

The chain links TRBV13 to TRBJ1-2; no definite D call. Germline assignment: CDR1 PRHDT and CDR2 FYEKMQ (reference sequence). The CDR3 is 12 residues long. The V end was cut by 5 bases, the J end by 8 bases, with 12 bases between. CDR3 sequence reads: CASSAIHPGYTF. CDR3 DNA sequence: TGTGCCAGCAGCGCAATACACCCCGGCTACACCTTC.

The chain is built from TRBV11-2 and TRBJ2-3; 7 bases match TRBD2. Trimming removed 5 bases from V and 0 bases from J; junction bases left unmatched: 8. The CDR3 has 16 amino acids. Per germline, CDR1 SGHAT and CDR2 FQNNGV. The DNA of the CDR3 is TGTGCCAGCAGCAGACAACTAGCGACAAGCACAGATACGCAGTATTTT. Residues: CASSRQLATSTDTQYF.